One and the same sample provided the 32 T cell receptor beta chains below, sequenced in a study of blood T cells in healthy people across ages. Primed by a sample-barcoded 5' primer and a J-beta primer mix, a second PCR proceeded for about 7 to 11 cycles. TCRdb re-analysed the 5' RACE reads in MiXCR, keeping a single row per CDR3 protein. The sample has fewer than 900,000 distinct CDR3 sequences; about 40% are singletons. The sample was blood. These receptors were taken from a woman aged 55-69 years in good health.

The CDR3 coding sequence is TGCAGTGCTAGCCGACAGGGGATAGGCTACGAGCAGTACTTC. As protein: CSASRQGIGYEQYF. The rearrangement links TRBV20-1 to TRBJ2-7, with 8 bases lining up with TRBD1. CDR3 size: 14 residues. CDR1 is DFQATT and CDR2 is SNEGSKA in the germline V gene (reference sequence). Trimming took 3 bases from V and 3 from J; bases not matched to a gene: 7.

CDR3 sequence reads: CASSYAGGITDTQYF. As DNA, the CDR3 is TGTGCCAGCAGTTACGCGGGAGGGATAACAGATACGCAGTATTTT. This chain uses TRBV6-6 with TRBJ2-3; the match to TRBD2 covers 9 bases. The CDR3 is 15 residues long. V was pared by 2 bases and J by 3 bases, with 3 bases of the junction left unmatched. The germline gives CDR1 MNHNY, CDR2 SVGAGI (reference sequence).

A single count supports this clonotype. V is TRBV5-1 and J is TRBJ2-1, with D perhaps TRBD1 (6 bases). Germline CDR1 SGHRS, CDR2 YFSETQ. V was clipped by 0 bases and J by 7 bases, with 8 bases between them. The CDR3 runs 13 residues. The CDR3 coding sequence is TGCGCCAGCAGCTTGGCCACAGGGAATGAGCAGTTCTTC. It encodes CASSLATGNEQFF.

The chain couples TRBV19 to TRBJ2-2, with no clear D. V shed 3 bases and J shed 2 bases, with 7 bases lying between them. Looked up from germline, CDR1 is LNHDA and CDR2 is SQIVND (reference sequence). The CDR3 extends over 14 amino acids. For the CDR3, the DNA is TGTGCCAGTAGTATTAGCAGAAACACCGGGGAGCTGTTTTTT. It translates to CASSISRNTGELFF.

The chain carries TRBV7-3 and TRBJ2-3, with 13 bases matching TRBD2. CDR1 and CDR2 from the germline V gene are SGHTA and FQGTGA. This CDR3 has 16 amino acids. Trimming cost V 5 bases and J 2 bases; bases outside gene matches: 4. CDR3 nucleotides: TGTGCCAGCAGCCTACTAGCGGGGGGGCTCACAGATACGCAGTATTTT. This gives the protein CASSLLAGGLTDTQYF.

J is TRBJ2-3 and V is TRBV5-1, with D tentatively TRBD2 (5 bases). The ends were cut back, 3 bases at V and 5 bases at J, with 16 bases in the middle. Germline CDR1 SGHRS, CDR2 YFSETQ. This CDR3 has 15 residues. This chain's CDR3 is CASSSRAGSGDTQYF. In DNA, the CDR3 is TGCGCCAGCAGCTCGAGGGCGGGTTCCGGAGATACGCAGTATTTT.

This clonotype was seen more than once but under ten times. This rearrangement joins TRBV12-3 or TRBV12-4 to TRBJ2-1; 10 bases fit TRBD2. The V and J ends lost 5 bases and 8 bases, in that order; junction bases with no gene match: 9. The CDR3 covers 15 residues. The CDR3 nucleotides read TGTGCCAGCAGTGACCCAGCGGGGGGGTACTATGAGCAGTTCTTC. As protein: CASSDPAGGYYEQFF.

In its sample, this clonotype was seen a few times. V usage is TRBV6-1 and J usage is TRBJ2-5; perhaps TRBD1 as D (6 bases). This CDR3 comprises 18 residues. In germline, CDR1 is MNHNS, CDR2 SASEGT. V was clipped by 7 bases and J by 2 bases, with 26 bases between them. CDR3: CASTVEQGRYGLQETQYF. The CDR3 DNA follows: TGTGCCAGCACTGTAGAACAGGGAAGGTATGGGTTACAAGAGACCCAGTACTTC.

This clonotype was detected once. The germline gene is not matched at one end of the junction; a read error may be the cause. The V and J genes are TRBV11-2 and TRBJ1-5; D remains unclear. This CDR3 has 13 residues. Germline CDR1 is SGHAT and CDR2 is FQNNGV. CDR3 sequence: CASSLVPDQSQHF. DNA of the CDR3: TGTGCCAGCAGCTTAGTCCCGGATCAGTCCCAGCATTTT.

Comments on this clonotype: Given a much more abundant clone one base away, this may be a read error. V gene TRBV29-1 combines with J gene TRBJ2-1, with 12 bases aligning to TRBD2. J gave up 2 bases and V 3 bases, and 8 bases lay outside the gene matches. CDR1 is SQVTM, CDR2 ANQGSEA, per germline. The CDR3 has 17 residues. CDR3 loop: CSVDGASGRATYNEQFF. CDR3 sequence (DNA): TGCAGCGTTGACGGAGCTAGCGGGAGGGCCACCTACAATGAGCAGTTCTTC.

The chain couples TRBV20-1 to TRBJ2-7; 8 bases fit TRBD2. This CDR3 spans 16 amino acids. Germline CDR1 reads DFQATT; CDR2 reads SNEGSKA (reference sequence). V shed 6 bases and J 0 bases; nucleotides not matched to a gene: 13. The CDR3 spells CSAPDHTGGDSYEQYF. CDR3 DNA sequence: TGCAGTGCCCCGGATCATACCGGGGGGGACTCCTACGAGCAGTACTTC.

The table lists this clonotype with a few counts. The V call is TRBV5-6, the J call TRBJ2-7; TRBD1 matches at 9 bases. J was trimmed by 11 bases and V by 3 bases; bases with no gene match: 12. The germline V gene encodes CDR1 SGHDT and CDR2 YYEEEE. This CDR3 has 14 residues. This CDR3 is CASSSGTGLLEKYF. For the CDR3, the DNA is TGTGCCAGCAGCTCCGGGACAGGGTTATTGGAGAAGTACTTC.

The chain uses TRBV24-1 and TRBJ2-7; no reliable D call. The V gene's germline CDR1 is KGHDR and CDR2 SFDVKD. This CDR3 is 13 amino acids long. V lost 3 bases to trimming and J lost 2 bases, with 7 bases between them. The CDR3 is CATSDPETYEQYF. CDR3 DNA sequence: TGTGCCACCAGTGATCCAGAGACCTACGAGCAGTACTTC.

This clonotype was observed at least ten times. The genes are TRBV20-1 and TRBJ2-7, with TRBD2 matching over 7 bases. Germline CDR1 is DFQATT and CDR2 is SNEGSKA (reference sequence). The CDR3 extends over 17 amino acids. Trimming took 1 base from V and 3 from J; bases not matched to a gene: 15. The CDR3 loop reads CSARALPSGRPGYEQYF. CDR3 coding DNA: TGCAGTGCTAGAGCCCTACCTAGCGGCAGACCTGGCTACGAGCAGTACTTC.

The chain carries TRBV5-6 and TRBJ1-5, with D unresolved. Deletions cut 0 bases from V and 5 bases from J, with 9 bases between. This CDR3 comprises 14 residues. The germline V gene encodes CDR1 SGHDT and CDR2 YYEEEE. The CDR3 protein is CASSLGHPDQPQHF. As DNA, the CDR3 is TGTGCCAGCAGCTTGGGCCACCCCGATCAGCCCCAGCATTTT. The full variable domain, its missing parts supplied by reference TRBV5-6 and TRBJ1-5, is DAGVTQSPTHLIKTRGQQVTLRCSPKSGHDTVSWYQQALGQGPQFIFQYYEEEERQRGNFPDRFSGHQFPNYSSELNVNALLLGDSALYLCASSLGHPDQPQHFGDGTRLSIL.

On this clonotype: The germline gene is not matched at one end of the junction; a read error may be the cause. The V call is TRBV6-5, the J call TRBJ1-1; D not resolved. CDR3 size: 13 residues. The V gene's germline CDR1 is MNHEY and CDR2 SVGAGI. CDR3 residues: CASSDSQGPEAFF. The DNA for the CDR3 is TGTGCCAGCAGTGACTCCCAAGGACCTGAAGCTTTCTTT.

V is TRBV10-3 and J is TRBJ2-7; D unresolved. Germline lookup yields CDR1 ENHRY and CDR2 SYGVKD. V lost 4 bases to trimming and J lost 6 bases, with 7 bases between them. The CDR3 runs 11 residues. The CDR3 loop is CAISGRSEQYF. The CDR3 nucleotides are TGTGCCATCAGTGGGCGGTCCGAGCAGTACTTC.

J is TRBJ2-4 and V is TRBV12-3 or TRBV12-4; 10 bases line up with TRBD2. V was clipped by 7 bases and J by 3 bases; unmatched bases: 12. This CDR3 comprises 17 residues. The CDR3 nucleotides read TGTGCCAGCACCCAACTCGGCCTAGCGGGAGTCAAAAACATTCAGTACTTC. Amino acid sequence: CASTQLGLAGVKNIQYF.

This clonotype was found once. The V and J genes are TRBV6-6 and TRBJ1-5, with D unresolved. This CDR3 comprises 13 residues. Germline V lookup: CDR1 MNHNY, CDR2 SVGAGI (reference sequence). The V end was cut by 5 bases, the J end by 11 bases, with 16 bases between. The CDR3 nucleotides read TGTGCCAGCAGTCGCCAAACCGAGCAGTCCCAGCATTTT. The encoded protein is CASSRQTEQSQHF.

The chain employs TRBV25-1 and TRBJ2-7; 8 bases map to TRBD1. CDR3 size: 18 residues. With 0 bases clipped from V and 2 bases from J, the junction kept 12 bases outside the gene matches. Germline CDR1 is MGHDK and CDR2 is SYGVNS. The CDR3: CASSEYGYGQGSTYEQYF. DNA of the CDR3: TGTGCCAGCAGTGAATATGGTTACGGACAGGGATCGACCTACGAGCAGTACTTC.

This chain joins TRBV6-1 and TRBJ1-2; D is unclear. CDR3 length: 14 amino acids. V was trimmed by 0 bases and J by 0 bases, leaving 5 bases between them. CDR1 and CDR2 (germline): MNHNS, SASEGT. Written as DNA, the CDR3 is TGTGCCAGCAGTGAAGCGTACGCTAACTATGGCTACACCTTC. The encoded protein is CASSEAYANYGYTF.

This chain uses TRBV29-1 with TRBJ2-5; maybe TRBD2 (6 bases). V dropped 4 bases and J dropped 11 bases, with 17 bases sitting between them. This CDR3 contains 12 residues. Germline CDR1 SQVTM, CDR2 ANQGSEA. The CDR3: CSVAPGVHEQYF. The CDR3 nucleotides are TGCAGCGTTGCCCCGGGAGTACATGAGCAGTACTTC.

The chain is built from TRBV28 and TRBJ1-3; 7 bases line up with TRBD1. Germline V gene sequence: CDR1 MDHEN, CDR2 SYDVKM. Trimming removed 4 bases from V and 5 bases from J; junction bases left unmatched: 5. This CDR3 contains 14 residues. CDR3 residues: CASSSGDRRNTIYF. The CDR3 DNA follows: TGTGCCAGCAGTTCGGGGGACAGAAGAAACACCATATATTTT.

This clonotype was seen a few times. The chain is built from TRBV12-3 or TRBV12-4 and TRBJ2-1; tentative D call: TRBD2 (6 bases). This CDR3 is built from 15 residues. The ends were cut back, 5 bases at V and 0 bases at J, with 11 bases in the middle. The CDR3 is CASSPSVSSYNEQFF. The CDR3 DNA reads TGTGCCAGCAGTCCTAGCGTGAGCTCCTACAATGAGCAGTTCTTC.

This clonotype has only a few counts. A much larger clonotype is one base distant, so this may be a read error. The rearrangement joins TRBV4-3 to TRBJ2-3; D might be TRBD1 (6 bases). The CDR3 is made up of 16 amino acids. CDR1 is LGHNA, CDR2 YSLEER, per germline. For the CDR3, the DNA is TGCGCCAGCAGCCAAGAAGGAGGCAGGGGCACAGATGCGCAGTATTTT. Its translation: CASSQEGGRGTDAQYF.

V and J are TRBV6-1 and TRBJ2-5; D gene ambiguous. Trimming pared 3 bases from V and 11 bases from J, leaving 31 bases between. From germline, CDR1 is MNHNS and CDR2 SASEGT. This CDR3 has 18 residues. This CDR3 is CASSDYLVGSFSYNEQYF. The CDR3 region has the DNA TGTGCCAGCAGTGACTACTTGGTTGGATCGTTCTCCTACAATGAGCAGTACTTC.

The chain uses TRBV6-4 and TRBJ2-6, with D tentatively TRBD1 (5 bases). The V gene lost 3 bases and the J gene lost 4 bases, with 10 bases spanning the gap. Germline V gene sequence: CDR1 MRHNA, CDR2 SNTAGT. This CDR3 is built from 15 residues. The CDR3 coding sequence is TGTGCCAGCAGTGATCCAGGGTCCGGGGCCAACGTCCTGACTTTC. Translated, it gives CASSDPGSGANVLTF.

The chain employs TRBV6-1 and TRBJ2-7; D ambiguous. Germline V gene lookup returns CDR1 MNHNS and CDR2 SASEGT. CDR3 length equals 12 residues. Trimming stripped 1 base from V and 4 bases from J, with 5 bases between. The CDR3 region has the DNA TGTGCCAGCAGTGAAGACGCGTACGAGCAGTACTTC. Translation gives CASSEDAYEQYF.

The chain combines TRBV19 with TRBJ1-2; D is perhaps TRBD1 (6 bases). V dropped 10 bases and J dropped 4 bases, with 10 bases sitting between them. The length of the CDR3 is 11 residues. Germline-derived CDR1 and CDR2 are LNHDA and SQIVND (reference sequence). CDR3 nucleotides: TGTGCCACCACAGGGTCCTATGGCTACACCTTC. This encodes CATTGSYGYTF.

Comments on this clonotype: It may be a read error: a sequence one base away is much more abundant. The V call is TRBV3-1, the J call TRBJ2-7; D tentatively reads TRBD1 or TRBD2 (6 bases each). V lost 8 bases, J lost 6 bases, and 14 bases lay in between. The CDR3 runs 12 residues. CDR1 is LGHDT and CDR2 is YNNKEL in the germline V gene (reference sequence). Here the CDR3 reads CASAKGGAEQYF. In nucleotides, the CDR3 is TGTGCCAGCGCCAAGGGGGGTGCCGAGCAGTACTTC.

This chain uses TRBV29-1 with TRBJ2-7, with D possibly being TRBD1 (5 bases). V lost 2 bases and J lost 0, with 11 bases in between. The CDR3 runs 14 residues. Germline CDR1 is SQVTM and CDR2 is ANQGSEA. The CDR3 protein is CSVESTGASYEQYF. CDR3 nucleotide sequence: TGCAGCGTTGAATCAACAGGAGCCTCCTACGAGCAGTACTTC.

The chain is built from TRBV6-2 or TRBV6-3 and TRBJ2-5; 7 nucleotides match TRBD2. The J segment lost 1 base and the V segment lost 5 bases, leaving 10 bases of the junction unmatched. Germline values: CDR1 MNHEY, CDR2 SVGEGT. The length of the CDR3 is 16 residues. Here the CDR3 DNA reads TGTGCCAGCAGTAGAGGTCGGGCGGGAGCCCAAGAGACCCAGTACTTC. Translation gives CASSRGRAGAQETQYF.